Listed here is a single TCR beta chain. The antigen is not known. Healthy bone marrow donors formed the donor group. The data belong to a study of cytomegalovirus exposure and HLA in healthy donors. Study results and caveats: Other equally common chains were less clonally expanded than HLA-associated TCR beta chains, a later analysis showed. It was reported that TCR beta sequences correctly inferred the HLA-A and HLA-B alleles for most subjects.

V dropped 7 bases and J dropped 0 bases, with 15 bases sitting between them. Per germline, CDR1 MDHEN and CDR2 SYDVKM. The CDR3 totals 15 residues. Primers included in the PCR were 60 Vbeta and 13 Jbeta primers. Assay used: immunoSEQ multiplex PCR; TCRdb lists only in-frame clones, some missing. This table has tens of thousands of clones, 75% to 85% appearing once. The gene calls are TRBV28 and TRBJ1-1; D unresolved. The sample comprised PBMCs. The receptor comes from a male donor in good health and CMV-seronegative. The CDR3 coding sequence is TGTGCCAGCACTACCCACGACAACCTGAACACTGAAGCTTTCTTT. Translation gives CASTTHDNLNTEAFF.